A single T cell receptor beta chain is shown here with its context. The antigen remains undetermined. This entry comes from a study of T cells in Graves' hyperthyroidism and ophthalmopathy. The CDR3 length is 15 residues. The germline V gene has CDR1 ENHRY and CDR2 SYGVKD. With 3 bases removed from V and 5 bases from J, the gap between germline ends came to 11 bases. Amplified TCR beta CDR3 regions came from RNA transcripts. The TCR CDR3 was amplified in a first-round RT-PCR using the HTBI primer set. TCRdb analysed the multiplex PCR reads with MiXCR anew, one entry per CDR3 protein. This table holds roughly 500,000 distinct CDR3 sequences, around 45% found once. Findings and caveats of the study: Stable hyperthyroidism was separated from ophthalmopathy by a model based on 13 V-J features. Most clonotypes expanded in thyroid above 0.001 were likewise present in blood. The model foresaw ophthalmopathy a median roughly 6.5 months prior to onset.

The chain is built from TRBV10-3 and TRBJ1-6, with D tentatively TRBD1 (5 bases). The source of this sequence is an adult woman with Graves' disease, either hyperthyroidism or ophthalmopathy (not recorded which). The sequencing input was peripheral blood or thyroid tissue (not recorded which). CDR3 in DNA: TGTGCCATCAGTGAATTCAAGACAGATAATTCACCCCTCCACTTT. This sequence encodes CAISEFKTDNSPLHF.